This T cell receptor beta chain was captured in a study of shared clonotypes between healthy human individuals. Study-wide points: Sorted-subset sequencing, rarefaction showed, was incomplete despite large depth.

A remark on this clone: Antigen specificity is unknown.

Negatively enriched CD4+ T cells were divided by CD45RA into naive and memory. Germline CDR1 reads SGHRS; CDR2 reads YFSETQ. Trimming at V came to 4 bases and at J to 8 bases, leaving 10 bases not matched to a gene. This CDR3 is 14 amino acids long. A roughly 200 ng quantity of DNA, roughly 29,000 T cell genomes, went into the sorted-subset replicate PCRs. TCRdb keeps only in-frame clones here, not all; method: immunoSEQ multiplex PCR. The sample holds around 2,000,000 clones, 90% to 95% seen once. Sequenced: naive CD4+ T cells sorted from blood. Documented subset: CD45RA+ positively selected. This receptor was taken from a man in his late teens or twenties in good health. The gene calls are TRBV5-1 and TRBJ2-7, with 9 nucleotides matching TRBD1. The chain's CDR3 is CASSPLGQGHQQYF. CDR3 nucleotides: TGCGCCAGCAGCCCACTGGGACAGGGACATCAGCAGTACTTC.